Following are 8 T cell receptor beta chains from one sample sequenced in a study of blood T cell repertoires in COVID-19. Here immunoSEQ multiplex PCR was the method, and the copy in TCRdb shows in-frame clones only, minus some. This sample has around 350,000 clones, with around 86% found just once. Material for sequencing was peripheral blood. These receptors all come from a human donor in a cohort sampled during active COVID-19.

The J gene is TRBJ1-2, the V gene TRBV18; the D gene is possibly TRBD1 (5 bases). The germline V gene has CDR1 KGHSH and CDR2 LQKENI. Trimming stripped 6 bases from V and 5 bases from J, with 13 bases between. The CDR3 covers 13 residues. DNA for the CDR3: TGTGCCAGCTCTCCGACAGACCTATATGGCTACACCTTC. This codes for CASSPTDLYGYTF. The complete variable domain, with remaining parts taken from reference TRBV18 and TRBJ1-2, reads NAGVMQNPRHLVRRRGQEARLRCSPMKGHSHVYWYRQLPEEGLKFMVYLQKENIIDESGMPKERFSAEFPKEGPSILRIQQVVRGDSAAYFCASSPTDLYGYTFGSGTRLTVV.

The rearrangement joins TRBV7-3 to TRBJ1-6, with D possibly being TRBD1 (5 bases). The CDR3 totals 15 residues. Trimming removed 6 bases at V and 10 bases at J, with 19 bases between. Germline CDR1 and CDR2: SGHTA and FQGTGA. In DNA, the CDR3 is TGTGCCAGCAGTTCAACCGGGACGGGAGCCTCACCCCTCCACTTT. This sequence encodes CASSSTGTGASPLHF.

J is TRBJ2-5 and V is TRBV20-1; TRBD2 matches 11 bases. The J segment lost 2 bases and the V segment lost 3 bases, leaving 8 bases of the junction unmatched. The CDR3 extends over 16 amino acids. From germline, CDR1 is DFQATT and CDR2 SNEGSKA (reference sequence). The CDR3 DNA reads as TGCAGTGCTAGTGAGCTAGCGGGGGGACAGCAAGAGACCCAGTACTTC. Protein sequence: CSASELAGGQQETQYF.

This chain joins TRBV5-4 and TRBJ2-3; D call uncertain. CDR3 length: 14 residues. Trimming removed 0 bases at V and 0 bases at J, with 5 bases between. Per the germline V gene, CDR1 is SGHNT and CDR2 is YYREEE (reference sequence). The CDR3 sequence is CASSLGLSTDTQYF. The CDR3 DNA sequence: TGTGCCAGCAGCTTGGGACTCAGCACAGATACGCAGTATTTT.

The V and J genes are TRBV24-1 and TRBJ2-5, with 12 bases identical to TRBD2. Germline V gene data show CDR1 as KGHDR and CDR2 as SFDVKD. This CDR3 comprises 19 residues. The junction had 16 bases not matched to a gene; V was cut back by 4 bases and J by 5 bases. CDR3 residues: CATSERLAGAPTSQETQYF. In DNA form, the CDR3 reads TGTGCCACCAGTGAAAGACTAGCGGGAGCACCGACGAGTCAGGAGACCCAGTACTTC.

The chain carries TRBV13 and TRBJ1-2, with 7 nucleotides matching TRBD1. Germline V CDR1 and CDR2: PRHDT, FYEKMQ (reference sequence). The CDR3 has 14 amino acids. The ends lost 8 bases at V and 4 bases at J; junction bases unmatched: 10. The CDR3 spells CASQSLRDSYGYTF. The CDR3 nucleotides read TGTGCCAGCCAAAGCCTCCGGGACAGCTATGGCTACACCTTC.

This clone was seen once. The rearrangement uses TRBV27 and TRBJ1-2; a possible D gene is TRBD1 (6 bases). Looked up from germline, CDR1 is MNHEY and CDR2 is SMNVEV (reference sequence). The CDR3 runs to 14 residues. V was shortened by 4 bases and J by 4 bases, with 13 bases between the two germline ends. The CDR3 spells CASSSTGTPYGYTF. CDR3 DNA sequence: TGTGCCAGCAGTTCCACCGGGACACCCTATGGCTACACCTTC.

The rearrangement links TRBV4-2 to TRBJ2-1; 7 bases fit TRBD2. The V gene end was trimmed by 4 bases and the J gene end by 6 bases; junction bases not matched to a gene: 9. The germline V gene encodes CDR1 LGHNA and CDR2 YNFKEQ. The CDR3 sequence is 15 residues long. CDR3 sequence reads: CASSPGLDPSNEQFF. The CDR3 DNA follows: TGTGCCAGCAGCCCCGGACTAGATCCAAGCAATGAGCAGTTCTTC.